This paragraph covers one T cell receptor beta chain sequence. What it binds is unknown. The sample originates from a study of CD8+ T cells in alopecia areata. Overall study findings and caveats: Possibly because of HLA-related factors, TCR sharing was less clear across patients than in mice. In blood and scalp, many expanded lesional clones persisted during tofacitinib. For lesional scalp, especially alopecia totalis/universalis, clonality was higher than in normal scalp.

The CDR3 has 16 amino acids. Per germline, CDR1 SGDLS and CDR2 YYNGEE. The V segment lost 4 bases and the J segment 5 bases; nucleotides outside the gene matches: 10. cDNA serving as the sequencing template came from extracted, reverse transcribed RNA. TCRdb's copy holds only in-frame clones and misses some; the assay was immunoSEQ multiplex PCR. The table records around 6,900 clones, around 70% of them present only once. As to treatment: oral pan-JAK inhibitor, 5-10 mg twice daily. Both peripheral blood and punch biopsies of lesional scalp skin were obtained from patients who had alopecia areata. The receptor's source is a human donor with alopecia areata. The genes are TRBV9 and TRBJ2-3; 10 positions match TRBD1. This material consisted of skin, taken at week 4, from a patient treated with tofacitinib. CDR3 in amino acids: CASSTAGTGVGDTQYF. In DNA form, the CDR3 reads TGTGCCAGCAGCACTGCCGGGACAGGGGTGGGAGATACGCAGTATTTT.